This entry describes one TCR beta chain. Antigen: not known. Sequencing relied on a cDNA template that was reverse transcribed from extracted RNA. TCRdb's copy holds only in-frame clones and misses some; the assay was immunoSEQ multiplex PCR. The sample lists 150,000 to 200,000 clones, 50% to 60% occurring once. The data are from a study of CD8+ T cells in alopecia areata. Study information: Each of the treated patients was given oral tofacitinib, 5 to 10 mg twice daily, for moderate-to-severe alopecia areata. General study results and limits: Alopecia totalis/universalis scalp especially showed more expanded CD8+ clones than normal scalp.

Here the sequenced sample was CD4+ T cells sorted from blood, taken at week 0. The sequence came from a human donor with alopecia areata.

Here the CDR3 DNA reads TGTGCCAGCAGTTTACGGCAGGCCTTATCCTACGAGCAGTACTTC. This encodes CASSLRQALSYEQYF. This sequence joins TRBV28 and TRBJ2-7; no reliable D call. V lost 2 bases and J 1 base, leaving 12 bases between the germline ends. This CDR3 is built from 15 residues. Germline V gene data show CDR1 as MDHEN and CDR2 as SYDVKM.